This TCR beta chain was sequenced in a study of a mutant IDH1 vaccine in newly diagnosed glioma. Study-wide background: Patients' prior therapy spanned radiotherapy, temozolomide, or both; most underwent both.

Time point specified: baseline, week 1 (first vaccination visit). Treatment noted: pre-vaccination baseline after standard-of-care therapy. Donor tumors were new WHO grade 3 or 4 IDH1-mutant, ATRX-lost astrocytomas. CDR3 length equals 15 residues. The V and J ends lost 5 bases and 2 bases respectively, with 12 bases between them. The germline gives CDR1 SEHNR, CDR2 FQNEAQ (reference sequence). Whole-study findings and limits: Across multiple MHC alleles, almost 95% of patients had vaccine-induced responses.

This clone was seen a single time. What it binds is not known. This table comes from immunoSEQ multiplex PCR, and its TCRdb copy is limited to in-frame clones, with some not included. This sample has about 66,000 clones; approximately 83% occur once, and the top ten carry roughly 2.6%. The sequences come from PBMCs, collected from a glioma patient treated with radiotherapy, temozolomide or both. This sequence joins TRBV7-9 and TRBJ2-2, with a possible D match to TRBD1 (6 bases). This TCR was sampled from a man aged 30 to 39 with glioma. The CDR3 bases are TGTGCCAGCAGCCCGTTACAGGGAAACACCGGGGAGCTGTTTTTT. Protein sequence: CASSPLQGNTGELFF.